The 27 T cell receptor beta chains listed next were all sequenced from one sample in a study of a mutant IDH1 vaccine in newly diagnosed glioma. The time point denotes: week 35, safety follow-up. The study gave 300 ug of mutant IDH1 20-mer peptide per vaccine dose, with topical imiquimod. This table comes from immunoSEQ multiplex PCR, and its TCRdb copy is limited to in-frame clones, with some not included. This repertoire shows fewer than 45,000 clones, 85% to 90% found once; its top ten account for approximately 1.6%. For these receptors, no antigen is known. The sequencing here drew on PBMCs, taken from a glioma patient whose treatment included an IDH1 peptide vaccine. The receptors derive from a man between 35 and 55 years old with glioma.

V usage is TRBV28 and J usage is TRBJ2-7, with D unresolved. Germline CDR1 MDHEN, CDR2 SYDVKM. The V gene lost 11 bases and the J gene lost 0 bases, with 14 bases spanning the gap. The CDR3 has 13 amino acids. The CDR3 reads CAVLDASSYEQYF. The CDR3 bases are TGTGCCGTACTCGACGCCAGCTCCTACGAGCAGTACTTC.

The chain recombines TRBV28 with TRBJ1-5; 7 nucleotides agree with TRBD1. This CDR3 comprises 14 residues. After removal of 3 bases from V and 4 bases from J, the junction contained 3 bases not matched to a gene. Per the germline V gene, CDR1 is MDHEN and CDR2 is SYDVKM. The CDR3 spells CASSLGQTNQPQHF. The CDR3 bases are TGTGCCAGCAGTTTGGGACAGACGAATCAGCCCCAGCATTTT.

The chain is built from TRBV5-6 and TRBJ2-1; D remains ambiguous. Germline CDR1 and CDR2: SGHDT and YYEEEE. V lost 0 bases and J 4 bases, leaving 8 bases between the germline ends. The CDR3 runs 14 residues. The CDR3 protein is CASSLGRRYNEQFF. The CDR3 nucleotides read TGTGCCAGCAGCTTGGGGCGCAGGTACAATGAGCAGTTCTTC. The full variable domain, in which reference TRBV5-6 and TRBJ2-1 provide the parts outside the CDR3, is DAGVTQSPTHLIKTRGQQVTLRCSPKSGHDTVSWYQQALGQGPQFIFQYYEEEERQRGNFPDRFSGHQFPNYSSELNVNALLLGDSALYLCASSLGRRYNEQFFGPGTRLTVL.

The chain is built from TRBV29-1 and TRBJ1-1, with 7 bases aligning to TRBD1. The V segment lost 7 bases and the J segment 4 bases; nucleotides outside the gene matches: 6. The CDR3 has 12 amino acids. Germline V gene sequence: CDR1 SQVTM, CDR2 ANQGSEA. This chain's CDR3 is CSAETGVTEAFF. The CDR3 DNA is TGCAGCGCGGAAACAGGGGTCACTGAAGCTTTCTTT.

The chain links TRBV5-5 to TRBJ1-3; 7 positions match TRBD1. The V gene end was trimmed by 4 bases and the J gene end by 1 base; junction bases not matched to a gene: 2. The CDR3 loop spans 14 amino acids. In germline, CDR1 is SGHKS, CDR2 YYEKEE (reference sequence). DNA for the CDR3: TGTGCCAGCAGCCGGGACAGTTCTGGAAACACCATATATTTT. Protein: CASSRDSSGNTIYF.

This clone was found once. The V call is TRBV5-4, the J call TRBJ1-2; maybe TRBD1 (5 bases). The CDR3 extends over 13 amino acids. Trimming pared 1 base from V and 8 bases from J, leaving 12 bases between. Germline V gene sequence: CDR1 SGHNT, CDR2 YYREEE (reference sequence). CDR3: CASSLRGGSGYTF. In DNA form, the CDR3 reads TGTGCCAGCAGCTTGAGGGGAGGTAGCGGCTACACCTTC.

The V and J genes are TRBV10-3 and TRBJ1-5, with D possibly matching TRBD1 (6 bases). CDR3 size: 13 residues. Between the trimmed V and J ends, which lost 6 bases and 1 base, there was a span of 7 bases. The germline gives CDR1 ENHRY, CDR2 SYGVKD. DNA of the CDR3: TGTGCCATCAGCACAGGGAGCAATCAGCCCCAGCATTTT. Translation gives CAISTGSNQPQHF.

The rearrangement uses TRBV6-1 and TRBJ2-7; no firm D call. V was cut by 2 bases and J by 0 bases, with 8 bases left in between. Germline values: CDR1 MNHNS, CDR2 SASEGT. This CDR3 region has 14 residues. The CDR3: CASSELYSSYEQYV. The DNA of the CDR3 is TGTGCCAGCAGTGAACTATACAGCTCCTACGAGCAGTACGTC.

V is TRBV19 and J is TRBJ1-4; D unclear. Germline lookup yields CDR1 LNHDA and CDR2 SQIVND (reference sequence). The V end was cut by 0 bases, the J end by 0 bases, with 5 bases between. This CDR3 region has 15 residues. For the CDR3, the DNA is TGTGCCAGTAGTATAGAGGTAACAACTAATGAAAAACTGTTTTTT. Protein sequence: CASSIEVTTNEKLFF.

This clone has just one count. The chain has TRBV9 and TRBJ2-4; D is perhaps TRBD2 (6 bases). The CDR3 has 14 residues. V lost 0 bases and J lost 6, with 10 bases in between. The germline V gene has CDR1 SGDLS and CDR2 YYNGEE. CDR3 protein: CASSVGDLGNIQYF. CDR3 in DNA: TGTGCCAGCAGCGTAGGGGACTTGGGAAACATTCAGTACTTC.

The chain joins TRBV5-8 to TRBJ2-4; 8 bases map to TRBD2. V dropped 4 bases and J dropped 7; count of bases not matched to a gene: 10. The CDR3 spans 15 residues. CDR1 is SGHTS, CDR2 YDEGEE, per germline. CDR3 residues: CASSPPRGARNIQYF. The CDR3 nucleotides read TGTGCCAGCAGCCCTCCGCGGGGGGCAAGGAACATTCAGTACTTC.

The count of this clone is one. The genes are TRBV18 and TRBJ1-1, with 8 bases identical to TRBD1. The CDR3 is 14 residues long. Trimming removed 3 bases from V and 1 base from J; junction bases left unmatched: 1. CDR1 and CDR2 from the germline V gene are KGHSH and LQKENI. CDR3 bases: TGTGCCAGCTCACCCGGGACAGGGAACACTGAAGCTTTCTTT. Its translation: CASSPGTGNTEAFF.

V usage is TRBV7-9 and J usage is TRBJ2-1, with D possibly being TRBD1 or TRBD2 (5 bases each). The CDR3 runs 16 residues. The V end was cut by 0 bases, the J end by 6 bases, with 15 bases between. Per germline, CDR1 SEHNR and CDR2 FQNEAQ (reference sequence). The CDR3 loop is CASSLARDPGINEQFF. In DNA form, the CDR3 reads TGTGCCAGCAGCTTAGCCCGGGACCCAGGAATCAATGAGCAGTTCTTC.

The rearrangement links TRBV5-1 to TRBJ1-4, with TRBD1 matching over 7 bases. Germline V gene lookup returns CDR1 SGHRS and CDR2 YFSETQ. The CDR3 is made up of 15 amino acids. Trimming took 5 bases from V and 1 from J; bases not matched to a gene: 5. The CDR3 DNA reads as TGCGCCAGCAGAGACGCAGGGGGAACTAATGAAAAACTGTTTTTT. Translating gives CASRDAGGTNEKLFF.

The chain combines TRBV19 with TRBJ2-4; 11 bases map to TRBD2. V lost 5 bases and J lost 4; bases outside the gene matches: 16. CDR1 is LNHDA and CDR2 is SQIVND in the germline V gene (reference sequence). The CDR3 is 19 residues long. DNA for the CDR3: TGTGCCAGTAGTCCCCCGGGACTAGCGGCCAACTTAAGGAAAAACATTCAGTACTTC. Translating gives CASSPPGLAANLRKNIQYF. The full variable domain, rest sourced from reference TRBV19 and TRBJ2-4, is DGGITQSPKYLFRKEGQNVTLSCEQNLNHDAMYWYRQDPGQGLRLIYYSQIVNDFQKGDIAEGYSVSREKKESFPLTVTSAQKNPTAFYLCASSPPGLAANLRKNIQYFGAGTRLSVL.

This rearrangement joins TRBV27 to TRBJ2-3; D is possibly TRBD1 (6 bases). Germline V gene data show CDR1 as MNHEY and CDR2 as SMNVEV (reference sequence). The CDR3 covers 17 residues. V was trimmed by 6 bases and J by 1 base, leaving 20 bases between them. The chain's CDR3 is CASSHDRTSHGTDTQYF. The CDR3 nucleotides are TGTGCCAGCAGCCACGACAGGACCTCTCACGGCACAGATACGCAGTATTTT.

The V and J genes are TRBV19 and TRBJ2-5, with 7 nucleotides matching TRBD1. The CDR3 has 11 amino acids. The germline V gene encodes CDR1 LNHDA and CDR2 SQIVND (reference sequence). Unmatched junction bases numbered 6, after V lost 10 bases and J lost 7 bases. The CDR3 here is CATRQGSTQYF. In nucleotides, the CDR3 is TGTGCCACGAGACAGGGATCGACCCAGTACTTC.

The chain uses TRBV19 and TRBJ1-6; tentative D call: TRBD1 (6 bases). The germline V gene encodes CDR1 LNHDA and CDR2 SQIVND (reference sequence). V was cut by 0 bases and J by 10 bases, with 13 bases left in between. The CDR3 has 15 residues. Written as DNA, the CDR3 is TGTGCCAGTAGTATAGAGTTCAAGGGGGAATCACCCCTCCACTTT. This sequence encodes CASSIEFKGESPLHF.

The rearrangement joins TRBV4-3 to TRBJ1-2; weak D call: TRBD1 (5 bases). The CDR3 is made up of 18 amino acids. The ends were cut back, 0 bases at V and 5 bases at J, with 22 bases in the middle. Germline assignment: CDR1 LGHNA and CDR2 YSLEER. The CDR3 is CASSQEVSRFGDGYGYTF. The CDR3 DNA reads as TGCGCCAGCAGCCAAGAGGTGTCGCGTTTCGGGGACGGGTATGGCTACACCTTC.

The chain employs TRBV9 and TRBJ2-2, with D perhaps TRBD2 (5 bases). The CDR3 has 15 residues. The V end lost 7 bases, the J end lost 0 bases, and 13 bases lay between the germline ends. The germline V gene has CDR1 SGDLS and CDR2 YYNGEE. CDR3 in DNA: TGTGCCAGCTCCGGGGTGTTAGCGAACACCGGGGAGCTGTTTTTT. Translation gives CASSGVLANTGELFF. Drawing the rest from reference TRBV9 and TRBJ2-2, the complete variable domain is DSGVTQTPKHLITATGQRVTLRCSPRSGDLSVYWYQQSLDQGLQFLIQYYNGEERAKGNILERFSAQQFPDLHSELNLSSLELGDSALYFCASSGVLANTGELFFGEGSRLTVL.

The chain recombines TRBV2 with TRBJ2-7, with unresolved D. The CDR3 contains 15 residues. Trimming pared 4 bases from V and 5 bases from J, leaving 18 bases between. CDR1 and CDR2 from the germline V gene are SNHLY and FYNNEI. The CDR3, as DNA: TGTGCCAGCAGTGCCTTTCGAGATGATGGAGACGAGCAGTACTTC. Translated: CASSAFRDDGDEQYF.

The chain links TRBV9 to TRBJ2-2, with TRBD1 matching 9 bases. Per germline, CDR1 SGDLS and CDR2 YYNGEE. This CDR3 has 17 amino acids. Germline trimming cut 6 bases from V and 3 bases from J; bases unmatched to any gene: 12. The CDR3: CASNGEPGQGYTGELFF. DNA for the CDR3: TGTGCCAGCAACGGAGAACCGGGACAGGGATACACCGGGGAGCTGTTTTTT.

The chain employs TRBV14 and TRBJ1-1; 8 nucleotides align to TRBD1. This CDR3 is 13 amino acids long. V gave up 4 bases and J gave up 5 bases; unmatched junction bases: 3. Germline lookup yields CDR1 SGHDN and CDR2 FVKESK. CDR3 in amino acids: CASSLTGGTEAFF. CDR3 nucleotides: TGTGCCAGCAGCCTAACAGGGGGTACTGAAGCTTTCTTT.

The V call is TRBV6-6, the J call TRBJ2-1; 10 positions match TRBD2. The germline CDR1 and CDR2 sequences are MNHNY and SVGAGI (reference sequence). V lost 2 bases, J lost 4 bases, and 5 bases stayed unmatched. The CDR3 covers 16 residues. The CDR3 region is CASSYGLAGDYNEQFF. DNA for the CDR3: TGTGCCAGCAGTTACGGCCTAGCGGGGGATTACAATGAGCAGTTCTTC.

Only a few counts were recorded for this clone. The rearrangement uses TRBV28 and TRBJ2-2; 8 nucleotides line up with TRBD1. V gave up 7 bases and J gave up 5 bases; unmatched junction bases: 9. Germline assignment: CDR1 MDHEN and CDR2 SYDVKM. The CDR3 is 15 residues long. DNA for the CDR3: TGTGCCAGCAAAGCGGACAGGGAGGTTACCGGGGAGCTGTTTTTT. Its protein product is CASKADREVTGELFF.

This rearrangement joins TRBV19 to TRBJ2-7, with TRBD2 matching 8 bases. After removal of 5 bases from V and 3 bases from J, the junction contained 9 bases not matched to a gene. This CDR3 region has 15 residues. CDR1 and CDR2 (germline): LNHDA, SQIVND (reference sequence). The CDR3 region has the DNA TGTGCCAGTAGTCCCGGCAGGGCGGGAGGCTACGAGCAGTACTTC. It is translated as CASSPGRAGGYEQYF. The full variable domain, with the rest looked up from reference TRBV19 and TRBJ2-7, is DGGITQSPKYLFRKEGQNVTLSCEQNLNHDAMYWYRQDPGQGLRLIYYSQIVNDFQKGDIAEGYSVSREKKESFPLTVTSAQKNPTAFYLCASSPGRAGGYEQYFGPGTRLTVT.

This chain uses TRBV11-2 with TRBJ2-1; the match to TRBD1 covers 9 bases. With 2 bases clipped from V and 13 bases from J, the junction kept 15 bases outside the gene matches. This CDR3 is built from 16 residues. Germline lookup yields CDR1 SGHAT and CDR2 FQNNGV. As DNA, the CDR3 is TGTGCCAGCAGCTTAAGCGCCGGGACAGGGTCGGTTGAACAGTTCTTC. It yields the protein CASSLSAGTGSVEQFF.